The present T cell receptor beta chain was sequenced within a study of blood T cell repertoires in COVID-19. Per the germline V gene, CDR1 is SGHTA and CDR2 is FQGTGA. J lost 3 bases, V lost 8 bases, and 11 bases had no gene match. The CDR3 is made up of 16 amino acids. Methods used by the authors: Amplification of reference gene primers was used by the study to estimate nucleated cell counts. Using immunoSEQ multiplex PCR, the repertoire was profiled, and TCRdb retains in-frame clones only, with some absent. D and trimming come from the DNA, and the V and J calls and clone size come from that table. In the table there are about 200,000 clones, almost 90% of which are singletons.

The chain employs TRBV7-3 and TRBJ2-3, with 10 positions matching TRBD2. Sequencing input: peripheral blood. This clonotype originated in a man aged 18 to 30 with active or convalescent COVID-19. CDR3 coding DNA: TGTGCCAGCTCGGAAATTAGCGGGGGGATTACAGATACGCAGTATTTT. It specifies CASSEISGGITDTQYF.